Listed here are 2 T cell receptor beta chains from one sample, sequenced in a study of blood T cell repertoires in COVID-19. Repertoires were generated with immunoSEQ multiplex PCR, while TCRdb's copy carries only in-frame clones and drops some. This table holds hundreds of thousands of clones, 85% found once. The specimen sequenced was PBMCs or T cells enriched from blood (not recorded which). These receptors were collected from a woman between 50 and 59 years old with acute COVID-19.

The chain recombines TRBV12-3 or TRBV12-4 with TRBJ1-6, with D perhaps TRBD1 (6 bases). There are 11 residues in the CDR3. The ends were cut back, 4 bases at V and 13 bases at J, with 8 bases in the middle. CDR3 in DNA: TGTGCCAGCAGTTCGACAGGCCCCCTCCACTTT. Residues: CASSSTGPLHF.

The rearrangement uses TRBV2 and TRBJ1-2; TRBD1 agrees at 10 bases. V gave up 7 bases and J gave up 3 bases; unmatched junction bases: 5. CDR1 and CDR2 from the germline V gene are SNHLY and FYNNEI. This CDR3 contains 14 residues. The CDR3 DNA reads as TGTGCCAGCAACGGACAGGGGGGTCACTATGGCTACACCTTC. Its protein product is CASNGQGGHYGYTF.